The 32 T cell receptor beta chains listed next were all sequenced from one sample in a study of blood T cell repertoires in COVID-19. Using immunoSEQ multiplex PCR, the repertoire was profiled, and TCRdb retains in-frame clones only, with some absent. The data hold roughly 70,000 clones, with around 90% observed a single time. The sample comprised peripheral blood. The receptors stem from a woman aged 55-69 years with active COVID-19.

The CDR3 reads CASSSGTASSYEQYF. The CDR3, as DNA: TGTGCCAGCAGTTCCGGGACAGCCAGCTCCTACGAGCAGTACTTC. The rearrangement links TRBV6-5 to TRBJ2-7, with 7 bases identical to TRBD1. Unmatched junction bases numbered 6, after V lost 4 bases and J lost 0 bases. In germline, CDR1 is MNHEY, CDR2 SVGAGI. The CDR3 length is 15 residues.

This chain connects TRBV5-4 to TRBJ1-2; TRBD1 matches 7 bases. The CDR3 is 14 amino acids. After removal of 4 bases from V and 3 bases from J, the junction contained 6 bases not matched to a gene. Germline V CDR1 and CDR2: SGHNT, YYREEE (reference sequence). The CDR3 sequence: CASSSQGEDYGYTF. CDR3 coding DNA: TGTGCCAGCAGCAGTCAGGGGGAGGACTATGGCTACACCTTC.

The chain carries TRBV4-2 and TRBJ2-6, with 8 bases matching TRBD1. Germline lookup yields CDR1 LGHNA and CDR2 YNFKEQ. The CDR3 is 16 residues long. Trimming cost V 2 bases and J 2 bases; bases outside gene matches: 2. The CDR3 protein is CASSQLTGAGANVLTF. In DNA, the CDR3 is TGTGCCAGCAGCCAACTGACAGGGGCTGGGGCCAACGTCCTGACTTTC.

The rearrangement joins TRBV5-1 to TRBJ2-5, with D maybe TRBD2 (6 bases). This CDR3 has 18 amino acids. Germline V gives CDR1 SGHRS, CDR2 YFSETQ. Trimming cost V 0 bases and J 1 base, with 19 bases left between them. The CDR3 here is CASSLAGVPVGGQETQYF. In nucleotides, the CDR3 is TGCGCCAGCAGCTTGGCTGGGGTCCCCGTGGGGGGCCAAGAGACCCAGTACTTC.

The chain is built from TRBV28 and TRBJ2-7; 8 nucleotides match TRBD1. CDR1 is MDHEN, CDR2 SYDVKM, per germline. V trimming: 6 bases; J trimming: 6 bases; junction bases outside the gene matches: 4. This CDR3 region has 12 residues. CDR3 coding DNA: TGTGCCAGCAGGACAGGGGTTTTCGAGCAGTACTTC. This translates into CASRTGVFEQYF.

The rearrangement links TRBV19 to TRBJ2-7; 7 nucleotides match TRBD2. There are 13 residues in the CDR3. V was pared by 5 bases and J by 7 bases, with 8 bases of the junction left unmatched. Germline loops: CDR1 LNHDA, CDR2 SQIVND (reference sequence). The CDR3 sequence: CASSSSAGWEQYF. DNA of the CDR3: TGTGCCAGTAGTTCCTCAGCGGGGTGGGAGCAGTACTTC.

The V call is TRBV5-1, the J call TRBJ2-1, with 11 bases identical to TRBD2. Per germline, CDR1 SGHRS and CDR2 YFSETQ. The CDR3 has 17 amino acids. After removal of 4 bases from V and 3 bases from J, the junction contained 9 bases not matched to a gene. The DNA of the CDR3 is TGCGCCAGCAGCCCCAGTGGCGGGACTAGCGGCTACAATGAGCAGTTCTTC. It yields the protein CASSPSGGTSGYNEQFF.

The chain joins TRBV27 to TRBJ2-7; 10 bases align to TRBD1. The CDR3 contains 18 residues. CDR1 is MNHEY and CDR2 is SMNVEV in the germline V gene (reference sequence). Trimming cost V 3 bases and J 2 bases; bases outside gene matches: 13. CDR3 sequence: CASSFRWTGGGLAYEQYF. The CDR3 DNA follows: TGTGCCAGCAGTTTCCGATGGACAGGGGGGGGACTAGCCTACGAGCAGTACTTC.

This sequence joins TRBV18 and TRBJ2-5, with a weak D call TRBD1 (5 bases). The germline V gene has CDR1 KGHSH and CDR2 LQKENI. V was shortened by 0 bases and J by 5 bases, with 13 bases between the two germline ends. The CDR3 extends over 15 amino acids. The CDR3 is CASSPPGSGQETQYF. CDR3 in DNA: TGTGCCAGCTCACCACCGGGCTCAGGGCAGGAGACCCAGTACTTC.

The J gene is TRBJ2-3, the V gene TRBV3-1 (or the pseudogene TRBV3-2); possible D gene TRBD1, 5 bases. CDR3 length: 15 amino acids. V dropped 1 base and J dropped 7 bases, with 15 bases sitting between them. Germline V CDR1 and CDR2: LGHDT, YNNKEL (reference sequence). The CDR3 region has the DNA TGTGCCAGCAGCCAAGCTCACCAGGGTGCGAATACGCAGTATTTT. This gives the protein CASSQAHQGANTQYF.

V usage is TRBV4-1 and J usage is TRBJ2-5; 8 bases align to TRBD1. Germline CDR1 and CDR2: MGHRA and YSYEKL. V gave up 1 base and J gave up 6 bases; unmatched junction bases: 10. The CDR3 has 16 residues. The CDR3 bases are TGCGCCAGCAGCCAAGGCCCCCGGGACAGGATTCAGACCCAGTACTTC. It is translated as CASSQGPRDRIQTQYF.

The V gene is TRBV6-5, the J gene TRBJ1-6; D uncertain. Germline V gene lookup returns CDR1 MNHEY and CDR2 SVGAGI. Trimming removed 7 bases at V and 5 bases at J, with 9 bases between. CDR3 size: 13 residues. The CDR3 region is CASKRRHNSPLHF. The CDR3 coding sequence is TGTGCCAGCAAGAGGAGACATAATTCACCCCTCCACTTT.

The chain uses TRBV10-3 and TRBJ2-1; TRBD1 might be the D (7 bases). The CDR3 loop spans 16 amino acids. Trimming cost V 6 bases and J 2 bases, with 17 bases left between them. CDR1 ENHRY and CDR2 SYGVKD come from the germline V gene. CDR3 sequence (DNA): TGTGCCATCAGGCGACAGGGACTGACTGCCTACAATGAGCAGTTCTTC. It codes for CAIRRQGLTAYNEQFF.

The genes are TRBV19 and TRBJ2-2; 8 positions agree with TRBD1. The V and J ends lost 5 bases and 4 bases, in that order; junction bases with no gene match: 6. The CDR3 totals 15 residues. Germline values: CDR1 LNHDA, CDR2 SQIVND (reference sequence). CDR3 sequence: CASSVGTGLTGELFF. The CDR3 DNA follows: TGTGCCAGTAGTGTTGGGACAGGACTCACCGGGGAGCTGTTTTTT.

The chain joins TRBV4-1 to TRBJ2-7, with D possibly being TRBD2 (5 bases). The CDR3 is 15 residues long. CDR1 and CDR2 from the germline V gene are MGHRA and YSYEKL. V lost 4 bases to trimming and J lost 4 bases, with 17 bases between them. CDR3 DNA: TGCGCCAGCAGCCGGAACGACCAGCGGTCGTACGAGCAGTACTTC. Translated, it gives CASSRNDQRSYEQYF.

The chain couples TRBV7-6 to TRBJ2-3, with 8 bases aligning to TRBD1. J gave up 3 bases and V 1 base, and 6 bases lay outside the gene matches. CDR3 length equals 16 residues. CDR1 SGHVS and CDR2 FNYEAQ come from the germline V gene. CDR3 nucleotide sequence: TGTGCCAGCAGCTTAGATCAGGGGGCCATAACAGATACGCAGTATTTT. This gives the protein CASSLDQGAITDTQYF.

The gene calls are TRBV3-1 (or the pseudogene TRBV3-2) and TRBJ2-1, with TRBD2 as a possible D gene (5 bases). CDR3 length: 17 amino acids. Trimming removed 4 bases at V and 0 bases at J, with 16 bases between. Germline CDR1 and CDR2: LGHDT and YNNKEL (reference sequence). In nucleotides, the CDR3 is TGTGCCAGCAGCCTACCCTCTAGCCCCCTCTCCTACAATGAGCAGTTCTTC. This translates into CASSLPSSPLSYNEQFF.

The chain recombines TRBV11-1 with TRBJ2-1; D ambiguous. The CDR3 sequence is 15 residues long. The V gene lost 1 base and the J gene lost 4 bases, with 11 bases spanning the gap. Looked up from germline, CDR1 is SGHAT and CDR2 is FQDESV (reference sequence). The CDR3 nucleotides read TGTGCCAGCAGCTTAGGGCGGAGCCCGTACAATGAGCAGTTCTTC. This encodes CASSLGRSPYNEQFF. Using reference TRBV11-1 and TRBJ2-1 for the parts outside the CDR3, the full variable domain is EAEVAQSPRYKITEKSQAVAFWCDPISGHATLYWYRQILGQGPELLVQFQDESVVDDSQLPKDRFSAERLKGVDSTLKIQPAELGDSAMYLCASSLGRSPYNEQFFGPGTRLTVL.

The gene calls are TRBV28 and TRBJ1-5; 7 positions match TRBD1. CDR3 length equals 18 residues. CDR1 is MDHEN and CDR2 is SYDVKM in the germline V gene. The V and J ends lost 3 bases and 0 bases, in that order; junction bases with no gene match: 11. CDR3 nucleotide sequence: TGTGCCAGCAGTTTGGGGCAGGGGGGAATTAATAGCAATCAGCCCCAGCATTTT. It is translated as CASSLGQGGINSNQPQHF.

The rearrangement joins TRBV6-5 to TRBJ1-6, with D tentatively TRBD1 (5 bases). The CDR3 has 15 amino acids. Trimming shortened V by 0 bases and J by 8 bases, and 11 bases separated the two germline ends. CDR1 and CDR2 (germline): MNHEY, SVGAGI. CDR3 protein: CASSYSQQAHSPLHF. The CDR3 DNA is TGTGCCAGCAGTTACTCGCAACAGGCCCATTCACCCCTCCACTTT.

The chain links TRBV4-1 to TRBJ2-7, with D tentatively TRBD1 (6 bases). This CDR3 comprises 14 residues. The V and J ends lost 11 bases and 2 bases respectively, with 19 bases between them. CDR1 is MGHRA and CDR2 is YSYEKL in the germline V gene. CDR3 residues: CASKATGLAYEQYF. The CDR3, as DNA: TGCGCCTCGAAAGCGACAGGTCTTGCCTACGAGCAGTACTTC.

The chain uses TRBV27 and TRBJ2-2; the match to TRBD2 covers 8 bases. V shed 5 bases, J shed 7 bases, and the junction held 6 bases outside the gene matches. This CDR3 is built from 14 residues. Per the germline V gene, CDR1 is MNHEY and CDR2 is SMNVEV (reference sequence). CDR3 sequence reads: CASSAGGAVGELFF. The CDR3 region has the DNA TGTGCCAGCAGTGCCGGGGGGGCCGTCGGGGAGCTGTTTTTT.

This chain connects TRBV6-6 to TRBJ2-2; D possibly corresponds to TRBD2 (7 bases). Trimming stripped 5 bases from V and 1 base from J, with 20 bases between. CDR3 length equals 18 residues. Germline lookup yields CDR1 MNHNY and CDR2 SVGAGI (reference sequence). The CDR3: CASSPPRGAAGNTGELFF. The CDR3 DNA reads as TGTGCCAGCAGTCCGCCCCGGGGGGCTGCGGGGAACACCGGGGAGCTGTTTTTT.

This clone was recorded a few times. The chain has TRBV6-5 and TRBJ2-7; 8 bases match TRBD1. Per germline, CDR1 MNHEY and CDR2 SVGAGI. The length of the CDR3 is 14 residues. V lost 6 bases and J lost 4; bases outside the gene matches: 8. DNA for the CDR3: TGTGCCAGCAGAACCAACCAGGGGGCATACGAGCAGTACTTC. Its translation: CASRTNQGAYEQYF.

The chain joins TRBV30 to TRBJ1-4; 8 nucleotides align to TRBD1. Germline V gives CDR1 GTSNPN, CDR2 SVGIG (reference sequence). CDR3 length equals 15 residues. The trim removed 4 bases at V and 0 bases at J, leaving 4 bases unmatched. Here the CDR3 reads CAWTGGQATNEKLFF. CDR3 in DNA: TGTGCCTGGACAGGGGGCCAAGCAACTAATGAAAAACTGTTTTTT.

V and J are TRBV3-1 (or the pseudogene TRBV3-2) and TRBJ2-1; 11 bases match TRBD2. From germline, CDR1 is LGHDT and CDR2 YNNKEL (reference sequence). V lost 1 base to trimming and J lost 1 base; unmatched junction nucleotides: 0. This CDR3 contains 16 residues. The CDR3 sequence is CASSQGLAGSYNEQFF. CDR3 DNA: TGTGCCAGCAGCCAAGGACTAGCGGGATCCTACAATGAGCAGTTCTTC.

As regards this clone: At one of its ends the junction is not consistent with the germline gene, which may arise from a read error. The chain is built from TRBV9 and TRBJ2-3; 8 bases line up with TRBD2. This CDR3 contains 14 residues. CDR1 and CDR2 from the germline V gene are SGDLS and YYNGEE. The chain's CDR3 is CASTVLAGTDTQYF. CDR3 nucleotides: TGTGCCAGCACCGTACTAGCGGGCACAGATACGCAGTATTTT.

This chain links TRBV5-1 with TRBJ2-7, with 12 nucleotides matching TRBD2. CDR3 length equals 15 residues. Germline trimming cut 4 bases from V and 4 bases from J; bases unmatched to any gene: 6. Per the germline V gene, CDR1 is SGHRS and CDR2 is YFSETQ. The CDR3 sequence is CASSLTSGRGYEQYF. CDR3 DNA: TGCGCCAGCAGCCTGACTAGCGGGAGAGGGTACGAGCAGTACTTC. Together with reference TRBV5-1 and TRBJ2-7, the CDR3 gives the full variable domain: KAGVTQTPRYLIKTRGQQVTLSCSPISGHRSVSWYQQTPGQGLQFLFEYFSETQRNKGNFPGRFSGRQFSNSRSEMNVSTLELGDSALYLCASSLTSGRGYEQYFGPGTRLTVT.

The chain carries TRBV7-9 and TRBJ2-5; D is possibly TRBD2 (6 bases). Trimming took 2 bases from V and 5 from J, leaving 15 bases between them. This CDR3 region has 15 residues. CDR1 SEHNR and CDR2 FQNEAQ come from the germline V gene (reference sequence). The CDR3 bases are TGTGCCAGCAGCTTAAGCGCCGGGGGATGGGAGACCCAGTACTTC. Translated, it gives CASSLSAGGWETQYF.

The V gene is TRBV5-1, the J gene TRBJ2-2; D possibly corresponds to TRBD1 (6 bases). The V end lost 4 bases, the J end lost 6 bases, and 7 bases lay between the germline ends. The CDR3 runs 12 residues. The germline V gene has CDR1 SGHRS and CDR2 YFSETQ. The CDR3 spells CASSTGSGELFF. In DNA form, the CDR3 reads TGCGCCAGCAGCACAGGGTCCGGGGAGCTGTTTTTT.

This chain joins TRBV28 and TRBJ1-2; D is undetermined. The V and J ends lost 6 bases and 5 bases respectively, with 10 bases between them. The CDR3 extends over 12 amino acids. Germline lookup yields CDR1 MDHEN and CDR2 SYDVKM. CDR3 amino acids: CASRGSAYGYTF. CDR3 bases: TGTGCCAGCAGAGGCAGCGCATATGGCTACACCTTC.

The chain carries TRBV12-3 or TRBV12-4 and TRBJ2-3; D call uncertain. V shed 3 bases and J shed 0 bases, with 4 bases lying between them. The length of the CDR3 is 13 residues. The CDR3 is CASSFSSTDTQYF. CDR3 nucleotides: TGTGCCAGCAGTTTCTCTAGCACAGATACGCAGTATTTT.